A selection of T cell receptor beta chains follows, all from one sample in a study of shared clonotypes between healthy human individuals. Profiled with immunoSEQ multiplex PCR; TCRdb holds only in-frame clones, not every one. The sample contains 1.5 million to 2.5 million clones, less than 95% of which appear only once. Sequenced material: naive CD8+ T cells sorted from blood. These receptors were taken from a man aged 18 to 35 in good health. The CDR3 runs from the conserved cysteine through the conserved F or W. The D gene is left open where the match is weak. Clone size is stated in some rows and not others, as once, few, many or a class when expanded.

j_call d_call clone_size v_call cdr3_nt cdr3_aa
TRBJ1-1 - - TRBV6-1 TGTGCCAGCACCGGTGACGGTCTCGGTGAAGCTTTCTTT CASTGDGLGEAFF
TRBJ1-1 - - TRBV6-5 TGTGCCAGCAGTTACGGCTACTCAGACACTGAAGCTTTCTTT CASSYGYSDTEAFF
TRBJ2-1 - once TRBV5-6 TGTGCCAGCAGCTTCTGGACAGTCAGCTCCTACAATGAGCAGTTCTTC CASSFWTVSSYNEQFF
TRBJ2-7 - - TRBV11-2 TGTGCCAGCAGCTTTGAAGCGGCTACCACCTACGAGCAGTACTTC CASSFEAATTYEQYF
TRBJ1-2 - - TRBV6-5 TGTGCCAGCAGTTACGTAGGAGGGAGTAACTATGGCTACACCTTC CASSYVGGSNYGYTF
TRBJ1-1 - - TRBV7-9 TGTGCCAGCAGCTTAGATCTGGGCGGGCGTGAAGCTTTCTTT CASSLDLGGREAFF
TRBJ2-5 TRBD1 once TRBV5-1 TGCGCCAGCAGCTTCGGGACAGTTCAAGAGACCCAGTACTTC CASSFGTVQETQYF
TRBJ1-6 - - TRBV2 TGTGCCAGCAGAAAGGCCCTCTCACCCCTCCACTTT CASRKALSPLHF
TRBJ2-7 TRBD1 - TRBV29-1 TGCAGCGTTCCGGGACAGGGGACCTCCTACGAGCAGTACTTC CSVPGQGTSYEQYF
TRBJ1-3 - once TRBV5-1 TGCGCCAGCAGCCAAAACTCTGGAAACACCATATATTTT CASSQNSGNTIYF
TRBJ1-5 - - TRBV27 TGTGCCAGCAGTTTATACAGTCGTCGAGATCAGCCCCAGCATTTT CASSLYSRRDQPQHF
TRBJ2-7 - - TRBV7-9 TGTGCCAGCAGCAAAACCAATCAGGGGCCCTCCTACGAGCAGTACTTC CASSKTNQGPSYEQYF